This TCR beta chain originates from a study of cytomegalovirus exposure and HLA in healthy donors. This CDR3 has 15 amino acids. CDR1 SGDLS and CDR2 YYNGEE come from the germline V gene. Trimming cost V 0 bases and J 3 bases, with 12 bases left between them. Study observations and caveats: Usually a TCR sequence was rare, but some public TCRs were found in many donors. Altogether, 150 to 200 TCR beta chains were recorded as cytomegalovirus-associated. Confirmation in vitro established that a few CMV-associated chains were specific for CMV antigens.

To note about this clone: What it binds is not known.

Produced via immunoSEQ multiplex PCR; TCRdb's table is partial and in-frame only. The repertoire holds approximately 270,000 clones, with approximately 83% as singletons. V is TRBV9 and J is TRBJ1-1; D might be TRBD1 (5 bases). The sequenced sample was PBMCs. The clonotype was recovered from a young woman in good health and CMV-seronegative. CDR3 coding DNA: TGTGCCAGCAGCGTAGAGCCAGGGTGGGACACTGAAGCTTTCTTT. This translates into CASSVEPGWDTEAFF.